A single sample is the source of the 14 T cell receptor beta chains below, sequenced in a study of T cell clones after liver transplantation. The protocol was immunoSEQ multiplex PCR, while the TCRdb copy is restricted to in-frame clones and leaves out a portion. The table includes just under 60,000 clones, about 71% detected once. The sequencing used CD4+ T cells from blood, collected at the approximately 15-month timepoint. The receptors here all came from a human patient who received a liver transplant. Some of the T cells might come from the graft donor.

The table lists this clone with a few counts. The chain has TRBV18 and TRBJ1-3; D is ambiguous. From germline, CDR1 is KGHSH and CDR2 LQKENI. The V gene lost 5 bases and the J gene lost 0 bases, with 5 bases spanning the gap. This CDR3 contains 13 residues. For the CDR3, the DNA is TGTGCCAGCTCAACGGGCTCTGGAAACACCATATATTTT. Translation: CASSTGSGNTIYF. Looking up the rest from reference TRBV18 and TRBJ1-3 gives the full variable domain: NAGVMQNPRHLVRRRGQEARLRCSPMKGHSHVYWYRQLPEEGLKFMVYLQKENIIDESGMPKERFSAEFPKEGPSILRIQQVVRGDSAAYFCASSTGSGNTIYFGEGSWLTVV.

Within the sample, this clone is medium-sized. CDR3 amino acids: CASSHGTGGRNGYTF. In DNA form, the CDR3 reads TGTGCCAGCAGCCACGGGACAGGGGGGAGGAATGGCTACACCTTC. The chain couples TRBV2 to TRBJ1-2; 11 positions match TRBD1. The CDR3 totals 15 residues. Trimming cost V 6 bases and J 6 bases; bases outside gene matches: 9. CDR1 is SNHLY, CDR2 FYNNEI, per germline.

This sequence joins TRBV2 and TRBJ1-5; D remains unclear. From germline, CDR1 is SNHLY and CDR2 FYNNEI. This CDR3 comprises 12 residues. With 4 bases removed from V and 7 bases from J, the gap between germline ends came to 8 bases. The CDR3 protein is CASSAEAQPQHF. The DNA of the CDR3 is TGTGCCAGCAGTGCGGAGGCCCAGCCCCAGCATTTT.

The J gene is TRBJ2-7, the V gene TRBV5-1, with 11 bases lining up with TRBD2. J lost 0 bases, V lost 2 bases, and 1 base had no gene match. CDR3 length: 15 residues. The germline CDR1 and CDR2 sequences are SGHRS and YFSETQ. CDR3 nucleotides: TGCGCCAGCAGCTTTAGCGGGGGGGCCTCCTACGAGCAGTACTTC. It codes for CASSFSGGASYEQYF.

The J gene is TRBJ2-4, the V gene TRBV6-1; TRBD2 is a possible D gene (5 bases). From germline, CDR1 is MNHNS and CDR2 SASEGT. The CDR3 runs to 13 residues. V lost 7 bases, J lost 7 bases, and 14 bases lay in between. The DNA of the CDR3 is TGTGCCAGCACAAAGGACTGGCTTAACATTCAGTACTTC. It specifies CASTKDWLNIQYF.

This clone has ten or more counts. The rearrangement uses TRBV7-9 and TRBJ2-7, with D possibly being TRBD1 (6 bases). V gave up 5 bases and J gave up 13 bases, with 18 bases separating them. CDR1 SEHNR and CDR2 FQNEAQ come from the germline V gene (reference sequence). The length of the CDR3 is 12 residues. CDR3 protein: CASSPHPRGRYV. The CDR3 bases are TGTGCCAGCAGCCCCCATCCCAGGGGACGTTACGTC.

This chain connects TRBV7-8 to TRBJ2-3; 9 bases map to TRBD2. The CDR3 spans 17 residues. The ends lost 5 bases at V and 2 bases at J; junction bases unmatched: 11. In germline, CDR1 is SGHVS, CDR2 FQNEAQ. The CDR3 sequence: CASSPRTAGGNTDTQYF. The CDR3 DNA is TGTGCCAGCAGCCCTAGGACAGCGGGGGGCAACACAGATACGCAGTATTTT. Full variable domain (missing parts from reference TRBV7-8 and TRBJ2-3): GAGVSQSPRYKVAKRGQDVALRCDPISGHVSLFWYQQALGQGPEFLTYFQNEAQLDKSGLPSDRFFAERPEGSVSTLKIQRTQQEDSAVYLCASSPRTAGGNTDTQYFGPGTRLTVL.

The chain has TRBV5-1 and TRBJ1-1, with 10 positions matching TRBD1. J lost 0 bases, V lost 1 base, and 3 bases had no gene match. In germline, CDR1 is SGHRS, CDR2 YFSETQ. The CDR3 length is 16 residues. In nucleotides, the CDR3 is TGCGCCAGCAGCTTGATGGGACAGGGGATGAACACTGAAGCTTTCTTT. Protein: CASSLMGQGMNTEAFF.

This clone has more than one count but fewer than ten. This chain uses TRBV30 with TRBJ1-3, with D unclear. Trimming pared 1 base from V and 4 bases from J, leaving 5 bases between. The CDR3 has 12 amino acids. CDR1 and CDR2 (germline): GTSNPN, SVGIG (reference sequence). The CDR3, as DNA: TGTGCCTGGAGTGCGCGGGGAAACACCATATATTTT. This encodes CAWSARGNTIYF.

The V call is TRBV27, the J call TRBJ2-3; 8 positions match TRBD2. This CDR3 has 16 amino acids. The germline V gene encodes CDR1 MNHEY and CDR2 SMNVEV (reference sequence). With 2 bases clipped from V and 5 bases from J, the junction kept 9 bases outside the gene matches. In DNA, the CDR3 is TGTGCCAGCAGTTTAATTGGGACTAGGGAGAGAGATACGCAGTATTTT. The encoded protein is CASSLIGTRERDTQYF.

This clone occurred a few times. The chain couples TRBV5-8 to TRBJ2-1; no reliable D call. Looked up from germline, CDR1 is SGHTS and CDR2 is YDEGEE. V was clipped by 5 bases and J by 8 bases, with 14 bases between them. CDR3 size: 13 residues. The CDR3 sequence is CASRIGIVDEQFF. DNA of the CDR3: TGTGCCAGCAGAATCGGTATTGTCGATGAGCAGTTCTTC.

This sequence joins TRBV2 and TRBJ1-6; D not resolved. The CDR3 totals 14 residues. Germline assignment: CDR1 SNHLY and CDR2 FYNNEI. Trimming stripped 4 bases from V and 9 bases from J, with 13 bases between. The CDR3 is CASSVGSEGSPLHF. Written as DNA, the CDR3 is TGTGCCAGCAGTGTTGGGTCTGAGGGTTCACCCCTCCACTTT.

The CDR3 sequence: CASTRYRGGRIEKLFF. The CDR3 nucleotides read TGTGCCAGCACCCGATATAGGGGGGGTAGGATTGAAAAACTGTTTTTT. The genes are TRBV28 and TRBJ1-4, with D maybe TRBD1 (6 bases). Germline-derived CDR1 and CDR2 are MDHEN and SYDVKM. V was shortened by 7 bases and J by 7 bases, with 22 bases between the two germline ends. This CDR3 is built from 16 residues.

The chain has TRBV7-2 and TRBJ1-3; TRBD1 matches 11 bases. Germline V lookup: CDR1 SGHTA, CDR2 FQGNSA. The ends lost 4 bases at V and 2 bases at J; junction bases unmatched: 4. This CDR3 has 16 amino acids. CDR3 residues: CASSSPGQGAGNTIYF. The CDR3 DNA reads as TGTGCCAGCAGCTCACCGGGACAGGGGGCTGGAAACACCATATATTTT.